One sample yielded the 13 T cell receptor beta chains listed below, sequenced in a study of T cells in Graves' hyperthyroidism and ophthalmopathy. TCR beta CDR3 region amplification was performed from RNA transcripts. Researchers ran a first-round RT-PCR on the TCR CDR3 using the HTBI primer set. From the multiplex PCR reads, TCRdb called clonotypes with MiXCR, one entry per CDR3 protein. The data contain some 620,000 distinct CDR3 sequences, about a sixth of them singletons. The sequencing sample was made of blood. The receptors derive from a woman under 40 with Graves' hyperthyroidism.

CDR3 protein: CASTIRGSGSSYEQYF. In nucleotides, the CDR3 is TGTGCCAGCACCATAAGGGGGAGCGGGAGCTCCTACGAGCAGTACTTC. V usage is TRBV7-8 and J usage is TRBJ2-7; 8 bases agree with TRBD2. V dropped 7 bases and J dropped 0; count of bases not matched to a gene: 11. This CDR3 spans 16 amino acids. CDR1 is SGHVS, CDR2 FQNEAQ, per germline.

This clonotype was seen ten or more times. The J gene is TRBJ1-5, the V gene TRBV20-1, with D possibly TRBD1 on 5 matching bases. There are 16 residues in the CDR3. Trimming left V 5 bases short and J 6 bases short, with 23 bases between. Germline loops: CDR1 DFQATT, CDR2 SNEGSKA (reference sequence). This CDR3 reads CSAPSGPGLGVQPQHF. Written as DNA, the CDR3 is TGCAGTGCTCCAAGTGGACCAGGGTTGGGGGTTCAGCCCCAGCATTTT.

This clonotype has ten or more counts. A read error may produce the germline difference seen at one junction end. The chain uses TRBV6-1 and TRBJ2-1; 7 positions agree with TRBD2. The CDR3 extends over 14 amino acids. Per germline, CDR1 MNHNS and CDR2 SASEGT. CDR3 region: CASSKAGLVHEQFF. CDR3 nucleotide sequence: TGTGCCAGCAGTAAAGCGGGATTGGTACATGAGCAGTTCTTC.

This clonotype was seen ten or more times. The chain is built from TRBV7-9 and TRBJ1-2; possibly TRBD1 for D (5 bases). There are 15 residues in the CDR3. Germline V lookup: CDR1 SEHNR, CDR2 FQNEAQ (reference sequence). V was shortened by 1 base and J by 3 bases, with 12 bases between the two germline ends. CDR3: CASSLGGRADYGYTF. Here the CDR3 DNA reads TGTGCCAGCAGCTTAGGGGGCCGAGCAGACTATGGCTACACCTTC.

This clonotype was detected a few times. The chain couples TRBV6-2 or TRBV6-3 to TRBJ1-1; 9 bases are shared with TRBD1. Germline V gives CDR1 MNHEY, CDR2 SVGEGT. V was clipped by 7 bases and J by 0 bases; unmatched bases: 9. The CDR3 is 16 amino acids. CDR3 nucleotide sequence: TGTGCCAGCACCCGCGACAGGGGGACTTTGAACACTGAAGCTTTCTTT. As protein: CASTRDRGTLNTEAFF.

There are many counts of this clonotype. The chain carries TRBV5-6 and TRBJ1-1; TRBD1 might be the D (5 bases). Germline CDR1 SGHDT, CDR2 YYEEEE. CDR3 length equals 16 residues. Trimming cost V 0 bases and J 0 bases, with 12 bases left between them. Here the CDR3 DNA reads TGTGCCAGCAGCTTGGGACAGACAGCGATGAACACTGAAGCTTTCTTT. Amino acids: CASSLGQTAMNTEAFF.

In its sample, this clonotype was seen many times. The V call is TRBV29-1, the J call TRBJ1-1; D ambiguous. Looked up from germline, CDR1 is SQVTM and CDR2 is ANQGSEA. With 4 bases removed from V and 2 bases from J, the gap between germline ends came to 8 bases. CDR3 length equals 12 residues. In DNA, the CDR3 is TGCAGCGTTGGACGGTTTAACACTGAAGCTTTCTTT. This translates into CSVGRFNTEAFF.

The rearrangement links TRBV7-2 to TRBJ2-5, with D unresolved. CDR1 and CDR2 (germline): SGHTA, FQGNSA. The CDR3 length is 15 residues. The V and J ends lost 3 bases and 0 bases respectively, with 11 bases between them. The CDR3, as DNA: TGTGCCAGCAGCTTGGTGGGGTCGTACCAAGAGACCCAGTACTTC. It yields the protein CASSLVGSYQETQYF.

CDR3 DNA sequence: TGTGCCAGCAGCTCCTCGGGACTAAATAGGCCACAGTTCTTC. It translates to CASSSSGLNRPQFF. The chain employs TRBV6-1 and TRBJ2-1, with 7 positions matching TRBD2. CDR1 MNHNS and CDR2 SASEGT come from the germline V gene. The CDR3 is made up of 14 amino acids. V gave up 6 bases and J gave up 13 bases; unmatched junction bases: 15.

The rearrangement joins TRBV12-3 or TRBV12-4 to TRBJ2-3, with D possibly being TRBD1 (6 bases). This CDR3 is 14 amino acids long. V lost 3 bases and J 5 bases, leaving 12 bases between the germline ends. The CDR3 DNA sequence: TGTGCCAGCAGTTTTTCGCAGGGGTTAGATACGCAGTATTTT. This sequence encodes CASSFSQGLDTQYF.

This clonotype was detected ten times or more. This sequence joins TRBV27 and TRBJ2-2, with 8 positions matching TRBD2. After removal of 6 bases from V and 6 bases from J, the junction contained 9 bases not matched to a gene. The CDR3 length is 15 residues. Germline values: CDR1 MNHEY, CDR2 SMNVEV (reference sequence). CDR3 residues: CASRLAAAYPGELFF. For the CDR3, the DNA is TGTGCCAGCAGACTAGCGGCAGCTTATCCCGGGGAGCTGTTTTTT.

Many counts were recorded for this clonotype. This chain links TRBV20-1 with TRBJ1-6, with TRBD1 matching over 9 bases. The J segment lost 7 bases and the V segment lost 2 bases, leaving 6 bases of the junction unmatched. Looked up from germline, CDR1 is DFQATT and CDR2 is SNEGSKA (reference sequence). This CDR3 comprises 15 residues. The chain's CDR3 is CSARMTGGINSPLHF. CDR3 bases: TGCAGTGCTAGAATGACAGGGGGTATCAATTCACCCCTCCACTTT.

This chain links TRBV28 with TRBJ2-7; TRBD1 matches 7 bases. Looked up from germline, CDR1 is MDHEN and CDR2 is SYDVKM. CDR3 length: 14 residues. The V segment lost 5 bases and the J segment 6 bases; nucleotides outside the gene matches: 10. The CDR3 here is CASSPHGTVGEQYF. As DNA, the CDR3 is TGTGCCAGCAGTCCGCACGGGACAGTCGGCGAGCAGTACTTC.